This T cell receptor beta chain originates from a study of blood T cell repertoires in COVID-19 (dated by TCRdb to about 2020). About the study as a whole: The collaborator samples originated in the United States, Italy and Spain and spanned the acute and convalescent phases of COVID-19. The prospective study material was composed of cDNA or gDNA derived from T cells, B-cell-depleted T cells, or PBMCs. Subjects who had been exposed to COVID-19, were actively infected with it, or had recovered from it provided the deeply sampled blood TCRbeta repertoires that made up the dataset. The repertoires were released in a freely available public database meant as a resource for research on the immune response to SARS-CoV-2. Samples were obtained from the ongoing ImmuneRACE study (first 160 participants) and from 1,254 subjects provided by 6 global collaborators. A de-identified subject ID, COVID-19 status, age in years and sex were almost always included in the sample metadata. Where available, HLA class I and class II types were taken from metadata supplied by the sample provider and were not determined by assay-based typing. General conclusions and limits of the study: The quantity of clinical and demographic metadata differed by source and by participant and was supplied without curation.

V is shortened by 4 bases, J by 4 bases, and the region joining them spans 17 bases. Taken from cysteine to phenylalanine, the CDR3 has 15 residues. Only the CDR3 DNA is retained, 45 bases long and in frame from the first base. Taken from the germline V gene, the CDR1 and CDR2 loops are KGHSY and FQNENV. Whole blood was collected in K2EDTA tubes by collaborating institutions according to the institutions' own protocols. For TCRbeta analysis, collaborators shipped samples as frozen whole blood, isolated PBMCs, or DNA extracted from either of those sample types. TCRbeta CDR3 regions were amplified from genomic DNA by means of the immunoSEQ Assay, a bias-controlled multiplex PCR. The paper's processing steps were these. The number of nucleated cells in each sample was estimated from the amplification of reference gene primers within the assay. To quantify the absolute abundance of each unique TCRbeta CDR3 rearrangement, sequence reads were collapsed and filtered. Productive Simpson clonality was computed per sample as the square root of Simpson's diversity index over productive rearrangements. Here the immuneACCESS table is served through TCRdb, limited to in-frame sequences with V and J called. Missing clones are a known gap in these copies; in checked studies unresolved V genes cover under half, and the rest lacks a known reason. V, J and clone size reflect that table, while D and trimming were determined from the DNA. The table for this sample lists some 110,000 clones; less than 85% of them were counted only once. The leading ten clones occupy 13% to 15% of the sample.

This clone was counted between two and nine times. This clone's antigen is unknown. No qualities accompany the bases; no much larger clone lies one base away. The chain uses TRBV16 and TRBJ2-7; a tentative D match to TRBD1 spans 7 bases. The receptor comes from a woman aged 60-70 years with acute or convalescent COVID-19. The specimen sequenced was peripheral blood. The CDR3 corresponds to CASSPPGDSIYEQYF. The DNA sequence is TGTGCCAGCAGCCCTCCGGGGGACAGTATTTACGAGCAGTACTTC.